This is a list of T cell receptor beta chains from one sample in a study of human T cells and chemical hapten exposure. TCRdb ran MiXCR on the RACE reads and lists one entry per CDR3 protein. The table shows around 75,000 distinct CDR3 sequences, with about 11% occurring only once. Sequences were derived from whole blood, sampled in connection with sensitization to the hapten diphenylcyclopropenone (DPC). These receptors all come from a woman aged 55-69 years with alopecia areata. Some clones in this sample may be carry-over from other donors' samples. Each CDR3 is given with its conserved first and last residue. A D gene is named only where the DNA matches it firmly.

-,TRBV19,CASRWWDTQYF
TRBD1,TRBV16,CASSQRQGWHQPQHF
-,TRBV29-1,CSVDRAGVTEAFF
-,TRBV12-5,CASGLFLPRANTEAFF
TRBD1,TRBV11-2,CASSPSGQGNDEQYF
TRBD1,TRBV5-1,CASSLVGTATYEQYF
-,TRBV4-2,CASSQETDTQYF
-,TRBV10-3,CAISESMTDPRTQYF
-,TRBV6-6,CASSYSSPRGIQPQHF
-,TRBV5-8,CASSLILDTHQPQHF
TRBD1,TRBV2,CASSTQGVYGTDTQYF
-,TRBV20-1,CSARGGGGRTDTQYF
-,TRBV18,CASSPPQGEQYF
TRBD1,TRBV9,CASSLGQISYEQYF
-,TRBV10-3,CAISDRGQSYEQYF
-,TRBV5-1,CASSKDSSGNTIYF
-,TRBV29-1,CSAPWGGYQRPQHF
-,TRBV5-1,CASSWRGANTGELFF
-,TRBV6-5,CASGKTRLPDTQYF
TRBD2,TRBV5-1,CASSLRIVGGAHEQYF
TRBD2,TRBV7-2,CASSSRLAGAENEQFF
-,TRBV19,CASSIDPNGNYGYTF
-,TRBV15,CATSRGTDLGEQFF
-,TRBV20-1,CSAREIYGYTF
-,TRBV29-1,CSVVRTNTEAFF
TRBD1,TRBV9,CASSLWTGSSGANVLTF
-,TRBV7-9,CASSGGQGINQPQHF
TRBD1,TRBV3-1,CASSQADRGGQPQHF
-,TRBV27,CASSFGFRAFF
-,TRBV20-1,CSASTGTPNQPQHF
TRBD1,TRBV7-9,CASSKTGMNTEAFF
-,TRBV29-1,CSVENNSYEQYF
-,TRBV3-1,CASSQGALGLGYGYTF
-,TRBV12-3/TRBV12-4,CASSSFYRKNYGYTF
-,TRBV21-1,CASPRDYEQYF
-,TRBV27,CASSLLDGNQPQHF
TRBD1,TRBV20-1,CSAQGQGNQPQHF
TRBD2,TRBV9,CASSVASLTSGGRETQYF
TRBD1,TRBV7-9,CASSWDREAFF
TRBD1,TRBV6-5,CASRNRGRDEQFF
-,TRBV9,CASSFGQEGTEAFF
-,TRBV6-6,CASSYGSTDTQYF
-,TRBV20-1,CSAYRPGTEAFF